This TCR beta chain was captured by sequencing in a study of blood T cell repertoires in COVID-19. Study-wide context: There were acute and convalescent COVID-19 samples, and they came from the United States, Italy and Spain.

Germline V gene lookup returns CDR1 SGDLS and CDR2 YYNGEE. V shed 3 bases, J shed 0 bases, and the junction held 4 bases outside the gene matches. There are 15 residues in the CDR3. Original processing notes: Amplification of reference gene primers was used by the study to estimate nucleated cell counts. Clones were sequenced by immunoSEQ multiplex PCR, and TCRdb holds only the in-frame ones, with some missing. V, J and clone size are taken as reported in that table, and D and trimming were inferred from the DNA itself. The sample gives over 350,000 clones, 85% to 90% of which show up once; 0.9% to 1% is in the top ten.

The gene calls are TRBV9 and TRBJ1-2, with 8 bases that match TRBD1. The sequencing input was PBMCs or T cells enriched from blood (not recorded which). The origin of this receptor is a woman under 40 with acute COVID-19. CDR3 sequence (DNA): TGTGCCAGCAGCGGAGAACAGGGGGCTAACTATGGCTACACCTTC. Translation: CASSGEQGANYGYTF.